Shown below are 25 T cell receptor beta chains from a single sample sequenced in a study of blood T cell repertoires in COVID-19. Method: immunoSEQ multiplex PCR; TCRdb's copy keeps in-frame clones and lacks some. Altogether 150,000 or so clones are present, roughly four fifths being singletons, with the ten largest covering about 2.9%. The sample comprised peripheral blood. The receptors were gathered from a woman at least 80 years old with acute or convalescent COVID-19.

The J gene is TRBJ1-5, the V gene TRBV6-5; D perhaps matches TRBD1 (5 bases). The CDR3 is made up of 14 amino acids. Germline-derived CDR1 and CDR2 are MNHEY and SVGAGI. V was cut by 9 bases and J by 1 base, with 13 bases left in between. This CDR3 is CASQTGLSNQPQHF. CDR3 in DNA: TGTGCCAGTCAAACAGGTTTAAGCAATCAGCCCCAGCATTTT.

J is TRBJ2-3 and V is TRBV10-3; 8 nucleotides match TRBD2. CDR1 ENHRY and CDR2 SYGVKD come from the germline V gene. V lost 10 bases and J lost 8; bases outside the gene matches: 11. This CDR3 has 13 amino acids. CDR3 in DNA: TGTGCCACGGATACGGGGGGGCAGGGTACGCAGTATTTT. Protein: CATDTGGQGTQYF.

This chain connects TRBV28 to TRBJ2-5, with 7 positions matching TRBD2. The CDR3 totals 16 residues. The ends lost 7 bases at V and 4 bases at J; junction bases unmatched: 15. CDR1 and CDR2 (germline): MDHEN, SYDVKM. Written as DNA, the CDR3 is TGTGCCAGCACCTCAAGATGGGTTGGGGGGGGAGAGACCCAGTACTTC. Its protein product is CASTSRWVGGGETQYF.

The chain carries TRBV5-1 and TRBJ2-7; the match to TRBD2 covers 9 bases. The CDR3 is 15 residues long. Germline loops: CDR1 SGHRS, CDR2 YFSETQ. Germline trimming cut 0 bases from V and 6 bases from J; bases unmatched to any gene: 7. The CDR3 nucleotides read TGCGCCAGCAGCTTGGGCCTTAGCGGGGGAATCGAGCAGTACTTC. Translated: CASSLGLSGGIEQYF.

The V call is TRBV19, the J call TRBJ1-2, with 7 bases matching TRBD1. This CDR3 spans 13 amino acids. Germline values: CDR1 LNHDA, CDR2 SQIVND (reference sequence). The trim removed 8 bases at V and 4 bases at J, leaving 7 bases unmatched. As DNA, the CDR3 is TGTGCCAGTGGGGCCGGGACAGCCTATGGCTACACCTTC. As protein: CASGAGTAYGYTF.

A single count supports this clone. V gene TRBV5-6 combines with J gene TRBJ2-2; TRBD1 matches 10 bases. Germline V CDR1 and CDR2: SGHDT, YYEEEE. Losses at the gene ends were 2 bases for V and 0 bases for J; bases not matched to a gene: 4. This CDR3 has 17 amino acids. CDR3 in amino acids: CASSFRQGASNTGELFF. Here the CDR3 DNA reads TGTGCCAGCAGCTTCAGACAGGGGGCGTCGAACACCGGGGAGCTGTTTTTT.

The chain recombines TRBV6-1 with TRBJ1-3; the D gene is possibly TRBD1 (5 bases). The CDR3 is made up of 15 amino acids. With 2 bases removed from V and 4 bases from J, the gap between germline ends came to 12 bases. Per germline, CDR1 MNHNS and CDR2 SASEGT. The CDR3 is CASSEPGGTGNTIYF. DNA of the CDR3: TGTGCCAGCAGTGAACCCGGGGGAACAGGAAACACCATATATTTT.

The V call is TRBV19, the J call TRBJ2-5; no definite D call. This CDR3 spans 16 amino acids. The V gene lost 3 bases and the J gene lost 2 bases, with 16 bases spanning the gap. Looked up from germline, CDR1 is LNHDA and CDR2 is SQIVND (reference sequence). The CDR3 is CASSIDPRGSQETQYF. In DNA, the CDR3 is TGTGCCAGTAGTATTGATCCCCGAGGCAGTCAAGAGACCCAGTACTTC.

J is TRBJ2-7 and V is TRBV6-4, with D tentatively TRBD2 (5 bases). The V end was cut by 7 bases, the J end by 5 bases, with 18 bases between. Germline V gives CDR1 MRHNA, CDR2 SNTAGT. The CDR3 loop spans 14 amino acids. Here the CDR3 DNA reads TGTGCCAGCACCGCACCGGGGATCCTCCACGAGCAGTACTTC. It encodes CASTAPGILHEQYF.

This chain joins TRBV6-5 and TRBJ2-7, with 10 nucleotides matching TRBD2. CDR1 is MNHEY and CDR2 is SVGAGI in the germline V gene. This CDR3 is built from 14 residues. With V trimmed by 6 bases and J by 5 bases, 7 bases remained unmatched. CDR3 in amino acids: CASRRAGGLNEQYF. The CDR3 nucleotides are TGTGCCAGCAGGAGAGCGGGGGGGCTGAACGAGCAGTACTTC.

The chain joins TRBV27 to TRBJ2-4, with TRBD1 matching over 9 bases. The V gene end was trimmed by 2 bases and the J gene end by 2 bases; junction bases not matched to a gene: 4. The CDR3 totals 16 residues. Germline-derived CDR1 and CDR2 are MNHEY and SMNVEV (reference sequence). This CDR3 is CASSLGGTGTKNIQYF. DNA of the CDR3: TGTGCCAGCAGTTTAGGTGGGACAGGGACCAAAAACATTCAGTACTTC.

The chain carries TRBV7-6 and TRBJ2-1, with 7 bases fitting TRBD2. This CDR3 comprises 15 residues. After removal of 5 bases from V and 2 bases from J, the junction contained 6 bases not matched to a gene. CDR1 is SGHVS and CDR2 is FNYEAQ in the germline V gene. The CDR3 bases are TGTGCCAGCAGCATTAGCGGGTCAGCCTACAATGAGCAGTTCTTC. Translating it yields CASSISGSAYNEQFF. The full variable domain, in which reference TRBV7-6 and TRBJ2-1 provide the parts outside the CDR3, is GAGVSQSPRYKVTKRGQDVALRCDPISGHVSLYWYRQALGQGPEFLTYFNYEAQQDKSGLPNDRFSAERPEGSISTLTIQRTEQRDSAMYRCASSISGSAYNEQFFGPGTRLTVL.

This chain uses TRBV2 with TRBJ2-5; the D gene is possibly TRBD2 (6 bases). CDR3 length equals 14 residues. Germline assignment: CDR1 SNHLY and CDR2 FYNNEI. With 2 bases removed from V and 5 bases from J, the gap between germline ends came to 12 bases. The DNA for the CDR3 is TGTGCCAGCAGTGAACGGGGGAAGTGGGAGACCCAGTACTTC. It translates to CASSERGKWETQYF.

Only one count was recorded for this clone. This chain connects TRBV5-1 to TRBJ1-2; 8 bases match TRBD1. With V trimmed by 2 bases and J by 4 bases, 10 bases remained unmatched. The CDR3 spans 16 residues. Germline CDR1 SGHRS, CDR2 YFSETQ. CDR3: CASSFERDRNRYGYTF. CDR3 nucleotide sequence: TGCGCCAGCAGCTTCGAACGGGACAGGAATCGCTATGGCTACACCTTC.

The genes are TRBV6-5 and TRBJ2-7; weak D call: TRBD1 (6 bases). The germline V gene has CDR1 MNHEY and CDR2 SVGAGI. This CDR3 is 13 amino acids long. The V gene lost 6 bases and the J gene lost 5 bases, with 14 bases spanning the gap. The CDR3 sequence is CASRLPTGNEQYF. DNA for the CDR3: TGTGCCAGCAGGCTACCTACAGGGAACGAGCAGTACTTC.

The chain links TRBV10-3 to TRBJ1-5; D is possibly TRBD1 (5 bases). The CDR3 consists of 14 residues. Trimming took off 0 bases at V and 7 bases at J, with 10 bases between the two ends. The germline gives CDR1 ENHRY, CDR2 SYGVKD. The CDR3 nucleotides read TGTGCCATCAGTGAGTCGTGGGGCGAGCAGCCCCAGCATTTT. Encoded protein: CAISESWGEQPQHF.

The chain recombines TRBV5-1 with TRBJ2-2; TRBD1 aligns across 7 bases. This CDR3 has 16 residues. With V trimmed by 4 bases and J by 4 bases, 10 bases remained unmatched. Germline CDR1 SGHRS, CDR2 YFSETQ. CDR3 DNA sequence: TGCGCCAGCAGCATTCCAGGGACAGACACCACCGGGGAGCTGTTTTTT. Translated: CASSIPGTDTTGELFF.

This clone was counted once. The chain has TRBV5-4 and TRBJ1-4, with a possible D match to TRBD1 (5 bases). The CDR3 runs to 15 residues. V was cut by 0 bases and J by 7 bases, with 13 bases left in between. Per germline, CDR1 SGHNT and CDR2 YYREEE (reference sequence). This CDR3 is CASSLAGQGAEKLFF. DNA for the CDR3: TGTGCCAGCAGCTTGGCCGGGCAGGGCGCTGAAAAACTGTTTTTT.

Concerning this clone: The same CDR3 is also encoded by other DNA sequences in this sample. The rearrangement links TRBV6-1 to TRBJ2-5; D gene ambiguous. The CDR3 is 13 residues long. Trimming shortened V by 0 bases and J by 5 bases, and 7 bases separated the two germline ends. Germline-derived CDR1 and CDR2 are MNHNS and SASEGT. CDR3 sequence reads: CASSEARGETQYF. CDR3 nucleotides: TGTGCCAGCAGTGAAGCCCGCGGCGAGACCCAGTACTTC.

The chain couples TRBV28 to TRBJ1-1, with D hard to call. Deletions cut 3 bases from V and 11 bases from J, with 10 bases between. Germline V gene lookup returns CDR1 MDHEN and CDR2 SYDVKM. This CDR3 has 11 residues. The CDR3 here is CASSFPPSAFF. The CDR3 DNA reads TGTGCCAGCAGTTTCCCCCCCTCGGCTTTCTTT.

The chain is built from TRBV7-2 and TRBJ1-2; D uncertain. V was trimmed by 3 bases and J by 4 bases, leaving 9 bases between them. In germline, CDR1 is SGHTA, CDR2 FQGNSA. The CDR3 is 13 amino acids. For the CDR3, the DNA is TGTGCCAGCAGCTTGCAAACAGTCTATGGCTACACCTTC. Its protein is CASSLQTVYGYTF.

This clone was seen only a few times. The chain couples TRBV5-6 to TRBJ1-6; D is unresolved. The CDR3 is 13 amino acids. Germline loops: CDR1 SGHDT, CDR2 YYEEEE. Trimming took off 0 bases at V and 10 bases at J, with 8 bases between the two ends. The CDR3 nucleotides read TGTGCCAGCAGCTTGGACAGACGATCACCCCTCCACTTT. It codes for CASSLDRRSPLHF.

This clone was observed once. This CDR3 reads CASSEPGQGADEQFF. CDR3 sequence (DNA): TGCGCCAGCAGTGAGCCCGGACAGGGAGCCGATGAGCAGTTCTTC. V usage is TRBV10-1 and J usage is TRBJ2-1; 8 bases are a match to TRBD1. There are 15 residues in the CDR3. Germline loops: CDR1 WNHNN, CDR2 SYGVQD (reference sequence). The V segment lost 2 bases and the J segment 8 bases; nucleotides outside the gene matches: 8.

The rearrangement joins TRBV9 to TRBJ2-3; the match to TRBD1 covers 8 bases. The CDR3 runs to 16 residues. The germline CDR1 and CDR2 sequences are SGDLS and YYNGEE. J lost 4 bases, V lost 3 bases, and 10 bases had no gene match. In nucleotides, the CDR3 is TGTGCCAGCAGCGGCTCACAGGGGGGCTGGTCAGATACGCAGTATTTT. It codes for CASSGSQGGWSDTQYF.

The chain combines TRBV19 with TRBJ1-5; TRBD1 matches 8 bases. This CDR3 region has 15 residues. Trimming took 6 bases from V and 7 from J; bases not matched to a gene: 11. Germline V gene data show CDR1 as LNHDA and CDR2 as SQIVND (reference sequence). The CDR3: CASSLDTGGGQPQHF. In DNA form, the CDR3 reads TGTGCCAGTAGCTTGGATACAGGGGGAGGCCAGCCCCAGCATTTT.